Listed below are T cell receptor beta chains from one sample, sequenced in a study of T cell responses to AZD1222 COVID-19 vaccine. Produced via immunoSEQ multiplex PCR; TCRdb's table is partial and in-frame only. The repertoire has approximately 140,000 clones, about 94% of them found once; the top ten carry around 5.9%. The specimen comprised peripheral blood, sampled on day 0 of AZD1222 vaccination. Source of these receptors: an adult in good health. CDR3s include the opening cysteine and the closing phenylalanine or tryptophan. Fields, in order: clone size, D gene, J gene, CDR3 length, V gene, CDR3 DNA, CDR3 protein. The D gene is left open where the match is weak. Size tells how often a clone was seen (once, few, many) or the class of an expanded clone, and some rows leave it out.

abundance: -
d_gene: -
j_gene: TRBJ1-2
len: 14
v_gene: TRBV30
CDR3nt: TGTGCCTGGAGTCTGATAGAACCCGTCTATGGCTACACCTTC
CDR3aa: CAWSLIEPVYGYTF

abundance: once
d_gene: TRBD1
j_gene: TRBJ1-5
len: 15
v_gene: TRBV6-5
CDR3nt: TGTGCCAGCAGTCACGACAGGGGAGGCAATCAGCCCCAGCATTTT
CDR3aa: CASSHDRGGNQPQHF

abundance: -
d_gene: -
j_gene: TRBJ2-5
len: 14
v_gene: TRBV7-9
CDR3nt: TGTGCCAGCAGCTTATTTTCGGGTGGGGAGACCCAGTACTTC
CDR3aa: CASSLFSGGETQYF

abundance: -
d_gene: -
j_gene: TRBJ2-1
len: 18
v_gene: TRBV6-2/TRBV6-3
CDR3nt: TGTGCCAGCAGTTCCCCGGGCCTCCCGGGACTGGCCATCGATGAGCAGTTCTTC
CDR3aa: CASSSPGLPGLAIDEQFF

abundance: few
d_gene: TRBD1
j_gene: TRBJ1-6
len: 15
v_gene: TRBV5-4
CDR3nt: TGTGCCAGCAGACAAGACGACAGGGCGAATTCACCCCTCCACTTT
CDR3aa: CASRQDDRANSPLHF

abundance: -
d_gene: -
j_gene: TRBJ1-2
len: 11
v_gene: TRBV28
CDR3nt: TGTGCCAGCAGCGGCGTGGGTGGCTACACCTTC
CDR3aa: CASSGVGGYTF

abundance: -
d_gene: -
j_gene: TRBJ1-4
len: 15
v_gene: TRBV30
CDR3nt: TGTGCCTGGATCCCTTGGGGCATGAGGAAGGAAAAACTGTTTTTT
CDR3aa: CAWIPWGMRKEKLFF

abundance: -
d_gene: TRBD2
j_gene: TRBJ2-2
len: 15
v_gene: TRBV29-1
CDR3nt: TGCAGCGTTGCGGGAGCGGGGGGGCCTATCGGGGAGCTGTTTTTT
CDR3aa: CSVAGAGGPIGELFF

abundance: -
d_gene: TRBD2
j_gene: TRBJ2-7
len: 15
v_gene: TRBV28
CDR3nt: TGTGCCAGCAGTTTCAGTAGCGGGAGTTCCTACGAGCAGTACTTC
CDR3aa: CASSFSSGSSYEQYF

abundance: -
d_gene: -
j_gene: TRBJ1-1
len: 15
v_gene: TRBV5-6
CDR3nt: TGTGCCAGCAGGCTAACGCCAGGGGAGAACACTGAAGCTTTCTTT
CDR3aa: CASRLTPGENTEAFF

abundance: -
d_gene: -
j_gene: TRBJ2-7
len: 15
v_gene: TRBV19
CDR3nt: TGTGCCAGTAGTATCGGTTCAGGACTGAAATACGAGCAGTACTTC
CDR3aa: CASSIGSGLKYEQYF

abundance: -
d_gene: TRBD2
j_gene: TRBJ2-1
len: 16
v_gene: TRBV3-1/TRBV3-2
CDR3nt: TGTGCCAGCAGCCAAGATCCCCTAGCGGGATACAATGAGCAGTTCTTC
CDR3aa: CASSQDPLAGYNEQFF

abundance: -
d_gene: -
j_gene: TRBJ1-2
len: 15
v_gene: TRBV30
CDR3nt: TGTGCCTGGAGTGTACGATCCGGGGTCCTCTATGGCTACACCTTC
CDR3aa: CAWSVRSGVLYGYTF

abundance: -
d_gene: -
j_gene: TRBJ2-7
len: 13
v_gene: TRBV2
CDR3nt: TGTGCCAGCAGATCGTTAGACAGCCACGAGCAGTACTTC
CDR3aa: CASRSLDSHEQYF

abundance: -
d_gene: -
j_gene: TRBJ1-5
len: 18
v_gene: TRBV4-1
CDR3nt: TGCGCCAGCAGCCTCGAACCGGGACAATCTTTCTCTCGTCAGCCCCAGCATTTT
CDR3aa: CASSLEPGQSFSRQPQHF

abundance: -
d_gene: TRBD2
j_gene: TRBJ2-1
len: 18
v_gene: TRBV5-1
CDR3nt: TGCGCCAGCAGCTTGATAGCGGGGGGGCGGAGCTCCTACAATGAGCAGTTCTTC
CDR3aa: CASSLIAGGRSSYNEQFF

abundance: -
d_gene: TRBD1
j_gene: TRBJ1-6
len: 15
v_gene: TRBV9
CDR3nt: TGTGCCAGCAGCACCTCCGGGACAGGCGGTTCACCCCTCCACTTT
CDR3aa: CASSTSGTGGSPLHF

abundance: -
d_gene: TRBD1
j_gene: TRBJ1-6
len: 14
v_gene: TRBV19
CDR3nt: TGTGCCTCCACACCGGGACAGTATAATTCACCCCTCCACTTT
CDR3aa: CASTPGQYNSPLHF

abundance: -
d_gene: -
j_gene: TRBJ1-2
len: 12
v_gene: TRBV29-1
CDR3nt: TGCAGCGTTGTTTGGGGATTCTATGGCTACACCTTC
CDR3aa: CSVVWGFYGYTF

abundance: -
d_gene: -
j_gene: TRBJ2-2
len: 15
v_gene: TRBV19
CDR3nt: TGTGCCAGTAGTATTCAGGACTACCCTACCGGGGAGCTGTTTTTT
CDR3aa: CASSIQDYPTGELFF

abundance: -
d_gene: -
j_gene: TRBJ2-7
len: 12
v_gene: TRBV12-3/TRBV12-4
CDR3nt: TGTGCCAGCAGTTCCCCCTCCTACGAGCAGTACTTC
CDR3aa: CASSSPSYEQYF

abundance: -
d_gene: -
j_gene: TRBJ2-1
len: 13
v_gene: TRBV30
CDR3nt: TGTGCCTGGAGTGCCCGCCTGTACAATGAGCAGTTCTTC
CDR3aa: CAWSARLYNEQFF